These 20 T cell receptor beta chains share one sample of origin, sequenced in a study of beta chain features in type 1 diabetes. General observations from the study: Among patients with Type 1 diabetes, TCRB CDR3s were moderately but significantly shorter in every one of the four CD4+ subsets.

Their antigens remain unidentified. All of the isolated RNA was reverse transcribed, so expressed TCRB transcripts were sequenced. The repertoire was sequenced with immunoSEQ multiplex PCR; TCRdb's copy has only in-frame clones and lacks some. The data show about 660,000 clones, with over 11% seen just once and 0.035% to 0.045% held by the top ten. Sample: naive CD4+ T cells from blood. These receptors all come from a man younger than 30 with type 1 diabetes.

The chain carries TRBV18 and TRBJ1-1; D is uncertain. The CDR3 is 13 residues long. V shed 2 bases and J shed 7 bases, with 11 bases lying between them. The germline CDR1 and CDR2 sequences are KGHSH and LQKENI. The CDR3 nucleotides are TGTGCCAGCTCACCAGGTATGTCAGATGAAGCTTTCTTT. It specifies CASSPGMSDEAFF.

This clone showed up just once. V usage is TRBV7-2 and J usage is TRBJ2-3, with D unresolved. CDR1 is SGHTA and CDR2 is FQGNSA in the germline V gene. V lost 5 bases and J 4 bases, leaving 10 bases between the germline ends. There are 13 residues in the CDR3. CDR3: CASSPPGADTQYF. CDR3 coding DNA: TGTGCCAGCAGCCCGCCTGGGGCAGATACGCAGTATTTT.

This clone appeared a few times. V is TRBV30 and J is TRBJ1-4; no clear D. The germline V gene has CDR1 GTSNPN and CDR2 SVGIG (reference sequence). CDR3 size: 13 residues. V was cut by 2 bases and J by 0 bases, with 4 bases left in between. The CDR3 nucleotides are TGTGCCTGGAGTCAGGCAACTAATGAAAAACTGTTTTTT. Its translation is CAWSQATNEKLFF.

The DNA of the CDR3 is TGTGCCTGGAGTCCGGATCCAGCTCCCCTCTATGGCTACACCTTC. Translation: CAWSPDPAPLYGYTF. The chain carries TRBV30 and TRBJ1-2, with no clear D. CDR1 is GTSNPN, CDR2 SVGIG, per germline (reference sequence). Trimming removed 2 bases at V and 4 bases at J, with 17 bases between. The length of the CDR3 is 15 residues.

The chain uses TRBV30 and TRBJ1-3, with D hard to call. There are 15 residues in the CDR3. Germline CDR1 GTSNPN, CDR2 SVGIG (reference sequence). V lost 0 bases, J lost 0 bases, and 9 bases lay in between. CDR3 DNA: TGTGCCTGGAGTGTACTAGGGTACTCTGGAAACACCATATATTTT. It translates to CAWSVLGYSGNTIYF.

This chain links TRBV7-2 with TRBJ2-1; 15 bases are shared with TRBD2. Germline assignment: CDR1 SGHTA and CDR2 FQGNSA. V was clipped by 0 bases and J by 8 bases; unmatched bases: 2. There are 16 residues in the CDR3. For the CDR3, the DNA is TGTGCCAGCAGCTTAGCCGGGACTAGCGGGGGGCATGAGCAGTTCTTC. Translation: CASSLAGTSGGHEQFF.

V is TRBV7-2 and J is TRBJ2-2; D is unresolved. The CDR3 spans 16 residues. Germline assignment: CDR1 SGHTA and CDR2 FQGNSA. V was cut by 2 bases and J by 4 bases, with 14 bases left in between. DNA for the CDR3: TGTGCCAGCAGCTTATACGGACCCAAGAGCACCGGGGAGCTGTTTTTT. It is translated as CASSLYGPKSTGELFF.

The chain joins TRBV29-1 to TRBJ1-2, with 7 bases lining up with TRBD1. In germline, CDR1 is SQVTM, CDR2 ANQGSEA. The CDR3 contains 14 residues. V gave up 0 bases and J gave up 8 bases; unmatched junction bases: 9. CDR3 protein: CSVEDLRGRKGYTF. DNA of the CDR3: TGCAGCGTTGAAGATTTAAGGGGGCGCAAGGGCTACACCTTC.

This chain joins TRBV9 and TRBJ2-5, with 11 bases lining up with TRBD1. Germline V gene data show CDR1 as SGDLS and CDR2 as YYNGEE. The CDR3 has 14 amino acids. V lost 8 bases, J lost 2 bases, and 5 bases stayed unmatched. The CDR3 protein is CASGQGARQETQYF. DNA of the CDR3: TGTGCCAGTGGACAGGGGGCTAGACAAGAGACCCAGTACTTC.

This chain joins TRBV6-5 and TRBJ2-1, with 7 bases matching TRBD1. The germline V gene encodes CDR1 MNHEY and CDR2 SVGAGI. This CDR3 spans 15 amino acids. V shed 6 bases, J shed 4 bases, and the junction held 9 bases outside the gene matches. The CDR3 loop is CASSRGQPIYNEQFF. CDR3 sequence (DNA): TGTGCCAGCAGCCGGGGACAGCCTATTTACAATGAGCAGTTCTTC.

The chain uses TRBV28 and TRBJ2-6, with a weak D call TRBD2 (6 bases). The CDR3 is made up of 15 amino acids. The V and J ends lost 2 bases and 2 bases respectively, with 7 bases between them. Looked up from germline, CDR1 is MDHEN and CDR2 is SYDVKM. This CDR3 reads CASSLAGTGANVLTF. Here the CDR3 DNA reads TGTGCCAGCAGTTTAGCGGGGACTGGGGCCAACGTCCTGACTTTC.

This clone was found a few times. CDR3 in DNA: TGTGCCATCAGGGATAAGACCCTAGCTGGCGAGGAGCAGTTCTTC. It specifies CAIRDKTLAGEEQFF. The genes are TRBV10-3 and TRBJ2-1; possible D gene TRBD2, 5 bases. The V gene lost 6 bases and the J gene lost 10 bases, with 22 bases spanning the gap. Germline V CDR1 and CDR2: ENHRY, SYGVKD. The CDR3 runs 15 residues.

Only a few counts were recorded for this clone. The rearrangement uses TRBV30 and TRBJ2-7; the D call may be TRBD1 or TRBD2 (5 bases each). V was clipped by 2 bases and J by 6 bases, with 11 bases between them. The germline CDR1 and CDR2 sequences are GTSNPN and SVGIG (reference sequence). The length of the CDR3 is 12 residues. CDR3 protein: CAWSKRGVEQYF. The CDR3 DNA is TGTGCCTGGAGTAAAAGAGGGGTCGAGCAGTACTTC. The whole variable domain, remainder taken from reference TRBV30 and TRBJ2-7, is SQTIHQWPATLVQPVGSPLSLECTVEGTSNPNLYWYRQAAGRGLQLLFYSVGIGQISSEVPQNLSASRPQDRQFILSSKKLLLSDSGFYLCAWSKRGVEQYFGPGTRLTVT.

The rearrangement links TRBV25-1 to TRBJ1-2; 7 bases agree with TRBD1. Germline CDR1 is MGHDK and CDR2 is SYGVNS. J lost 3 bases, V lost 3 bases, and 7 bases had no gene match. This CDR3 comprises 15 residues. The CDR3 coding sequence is TGTGCCAGCAGTGAGGGGACAGAAAGGTACTATGGCTACACCTTC. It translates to CASSEGTERYYGYTF.

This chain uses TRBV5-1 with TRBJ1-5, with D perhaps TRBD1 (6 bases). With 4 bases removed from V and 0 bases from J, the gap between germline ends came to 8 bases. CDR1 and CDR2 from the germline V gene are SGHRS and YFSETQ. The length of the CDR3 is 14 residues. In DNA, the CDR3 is TGCGCCAGCAGCGTGACAGGTAGCAATCAGCCCCAGCATTTT. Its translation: CASSVTGSNQPQHF.

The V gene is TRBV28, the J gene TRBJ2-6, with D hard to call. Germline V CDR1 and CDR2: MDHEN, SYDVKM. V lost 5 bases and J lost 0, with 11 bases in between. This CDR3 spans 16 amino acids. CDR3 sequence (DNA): TGTGCCAGCAGTCTGTTCATCCCCTCTGGGGCCAACGTCCTGACTTTC. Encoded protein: CASSLFIPSGANVLTF.

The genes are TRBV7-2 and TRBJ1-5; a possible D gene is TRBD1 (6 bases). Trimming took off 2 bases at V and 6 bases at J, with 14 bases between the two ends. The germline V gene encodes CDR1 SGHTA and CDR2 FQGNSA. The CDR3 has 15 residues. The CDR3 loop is CASSLYARGAQPQHF. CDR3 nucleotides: TGTGCCAGCAGCTTATACGCGCGGGGGGCTCAGCCCCAGCATTTT.

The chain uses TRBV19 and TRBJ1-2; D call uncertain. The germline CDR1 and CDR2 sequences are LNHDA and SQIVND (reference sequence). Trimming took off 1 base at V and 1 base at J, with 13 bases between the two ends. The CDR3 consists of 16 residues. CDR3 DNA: TGTGCCAGTAGTATAGTCCGGACGGAAGTTAACTATGGCTACACCTTC. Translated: CASSIVRTEVNYGYTF.

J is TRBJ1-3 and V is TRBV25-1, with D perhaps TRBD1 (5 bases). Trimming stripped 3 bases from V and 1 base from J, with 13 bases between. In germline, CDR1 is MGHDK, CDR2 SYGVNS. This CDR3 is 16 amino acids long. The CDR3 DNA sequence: TGTGCCAGCAGTGAGCCCGGGACGTTATCTGGAAACACCATATATTTT. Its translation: CASSEPGTLSGNTIYF. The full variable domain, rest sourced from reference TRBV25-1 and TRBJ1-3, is EADIYQTPRYLVIGTGKKITLECSQTMGHDKMYWYQQDPGMELHLIHYSYGVNSTEKGDLSSESTVSRIRTEHFPLTLESARPSHTSQYLCASSEPGTLSGNTIYFGEGSWLTVV.

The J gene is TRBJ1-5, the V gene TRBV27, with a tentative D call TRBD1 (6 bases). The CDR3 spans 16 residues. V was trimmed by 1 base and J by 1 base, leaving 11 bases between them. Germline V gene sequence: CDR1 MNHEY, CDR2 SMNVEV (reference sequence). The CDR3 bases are TGTGCCAGCAGTTTATGGGGGGCTGGGAGCAATCAGCCCCAGCATTTT. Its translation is CASSLWGAGSNQPQHF.